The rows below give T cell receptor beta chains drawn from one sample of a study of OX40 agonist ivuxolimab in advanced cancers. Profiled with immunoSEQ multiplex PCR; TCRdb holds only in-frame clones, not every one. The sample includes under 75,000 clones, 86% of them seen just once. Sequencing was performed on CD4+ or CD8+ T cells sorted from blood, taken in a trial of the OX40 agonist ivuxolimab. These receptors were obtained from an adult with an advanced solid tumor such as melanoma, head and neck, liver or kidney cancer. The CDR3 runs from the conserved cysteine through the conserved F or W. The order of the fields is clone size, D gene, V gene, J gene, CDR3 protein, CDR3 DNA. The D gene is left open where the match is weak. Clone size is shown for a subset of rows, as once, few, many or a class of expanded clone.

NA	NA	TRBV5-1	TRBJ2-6	CASSGAPGGQGANVLTF	TGCGCCAGCAGCGGCGCGCCCGGGGGCCAGGGGGCCAACGTCCTGACTTTC
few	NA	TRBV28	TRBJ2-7	CASSPRRDGSYEQYF	TGTGCCAGCAGTCCCCGCCGGGACGGATCCTACGAGCAGTACTTC
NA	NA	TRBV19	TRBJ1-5	CASSWTSNQPQHF	TGTGCCAGTTCCTGGACAAGTAATCAGCCCCAGCATTTT
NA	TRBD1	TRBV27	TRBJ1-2	CASSRQGFGYTF	TGTGCCAGCAGTAGACAGGGGTTTGGCTACACCTTC
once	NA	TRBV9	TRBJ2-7	CASSVEALSYEQYF	TGTGCCAGCAGCGTAGAAGCCCTCTCCTACGAGCAGTACTTC
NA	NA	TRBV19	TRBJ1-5	CASSTSGTVGEFPQHF	TGTGCCAGTAGTACAAGCGGGACGGTGGGGGAATTTCCCCAGCATTTT
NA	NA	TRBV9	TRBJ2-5	CASSVGIGGGAQETQYF	TGTGCCAGCAGCGTAGGAATTGGAGGGGGGGCCCAAGAGACCCAGTACTTC
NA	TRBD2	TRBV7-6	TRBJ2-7	CASSPLAGHYEQYF	TGTGCCAGCAGCCCACTAGCGGGACACTACGAGCAGTACTTC
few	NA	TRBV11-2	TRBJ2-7	CASSFNNGSPYEQYF	TGTGCCAGCAGCTTTAACAATGGTAGCCCCTACGAGCAGTACTTC
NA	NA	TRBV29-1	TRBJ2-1	CSVDPRGDEQFF	TGCAGCGTTGACCCCAGGGGGGATGAGCAGTTCTTC
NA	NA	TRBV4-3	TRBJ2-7	CASSQDLPGSYEQYF	TGCGCCAGCAGCCAAGACTTGCCAGGGAGCTACGAGCAGTACTTC
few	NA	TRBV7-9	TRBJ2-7	CASSYGGVPYEQYF	TGTGCCAGCAGCTACGGCGGGGTCCCCTACGAGCAGTACTTC